The 24 T cell receptor beta chains given below trace back to one sample, sequenced in a study of a mutant IDH1 vaccine in newly diagnosed glioma. Sequenced by immunoSEQ multiplex PCR; TCRdb stores in-frame clones only, minus some. The profile covers some 27,000 clones, with approximately 80% appearing a single time and about 8.4% taken by the ten largest. These receptors lack a known antigen. The time point is: week 5, during vaccination. In every dose of vaccine, 300 ug of mutant IDH1 20-mer peptide was given alongside topical imiquimod. This material consisted of PBMCs, taken from a glioma patient whose treatment included an IDH1 peptide vaccine. These receptors all come from a man between 40 and 49 years old with glioma.

This sequence joins TRBV11-2 and TRBJ2-6; D gene ambiguous. The V and J ends lost 5 bases and 1 base respectively, with 6 bases between them. Germline CDR1 SGHAT, CDR2 FQNNGV. The CDR3 totals 14 residues. CDR3 amino acids: CASSAWSGANVLTF. The CDR3 DNA sequence: TGTGCCAGCAGCGCCTGGTCTGGGGCCAACGTCCTGACTTTC. Together with reference TRBV11-2 and TRBJ2-6, the CDR3 gives the full variable domain: EAGVAQSPRYKIIEKRQSVAFWCNPISGHATLYWYQQILGQGPKLLIQFQNNGVVDDSQLPKDRFSAERLKGVDSTLKIQPAKLEDSAVYLCASSAWSGANVLTFGAGSRLTVL.

This clone was counted once. This chain links TRBV7-2 with TRBJ2-2; TRBD1 is a possible D gene (7 bases). Germline CDR1 SGHTA, CDR2 FQGNSA. The V end lost 4 bases, the J end lost 3 bases, and 15 bases lay between the germline ends. CDR3 size: 16 residues. The CDR3 loop is CASSSGGTPYTGELFF. The DNA of the CDR3 is TGTGCCAGCAGCTCAGGGGGGACACCATACACCGGGGAGCTGTTTTTT.

The rearrangement joins TRBV5-5 to TRBJ2-7, with TRBD1 matching 8 bases. There are 13 residues in the CDR3. Germline loops: CDR1 SGHKS, CDR2 YYEKEE (reference sequence). V gave up 0 bases and J gave up 9 bases; unmatched junction bases: 5. The CDR3 DNA reads as TGTGCCAGCAGCTTGGTCGACAGGGGTTGGCAGTACGTC. It specifies CASSLVDRGWQYV.

The J gene is TRBJ1-5, the V gene TRBV6-6, with D possibly TRBD1 on 6 matching bases. Germline loops: CDR1 MNHNY, CDR2 SVGAGI (reference sequence). Trimming stripped 4 bases from V and 11 bases from J, with 21 bases between. This CDR3 is built from 15 residues. The CDR3 DNA sequence: TGTGCCAGCAGTTCCCGGGACACGGGATTCGCGACCCAGCATTTT. Translated: CASSSRDTGFATQHF.

The rearrangement joins TRBV5-1 to TRBJ1-4; D not certain. Between the trimmed V and J ends, which lost 4 bases and 5 bases, there was a span of 15 bases. The CDR3 has 15 residues. CDR1 is SGHRS, CDR2 YFSETQ, per germline. DNA for the CDR3: TGCGCCAGCAGCCCGGGAATTGGGAGGAATGAAAAACTGTTTTTT. Protein product: CASSPGIGRNEKLFF.

This clone was observed a few times. The V call is TRBV28, the J call TRBJ2-5; the match to TRBD1 covers 10 bases. The CDR3 extends over 15 amino acids. CDR1 MDHEN and CDR2 SYDVKM come from the germline V gene. Trimming removed 2 bases from V and 1 base from J; junction bases left unmatched: 1. CDR3: CASSLGTGVQETQYF. DNA for the CDR3: TGTGCCAGCAGTTTAGGGACAGGGGTCCAAGAGACCCAGTACTTC.

There are a few counts of this clone. V is TRBV6-1 and J is TRBJ2-7; possibly TRBD2 for D (5 bases). Germline V gene sequence: CDR1 MNHNS, CDR2 SASEGT. The ends were cut back, 3 bases at V and 0 bases at J, with 12 bases in the middle. The CDR3 spans 15 residues. CDR3 in amino acids: CASSEGLASSYEQYF. The CDR3 region has the DNA TGTGCCAGCAGTGAGGGTCTAGCCAGCTCCTACGAGCAGTACTTC.

The chain combines TRBV6-1 with TRBJ2-1, with 12 bases lining up with TRBD2. Germline CDR1 MNHNS, CDR2 SASEGT. This CDR3 region has 12 residues. After removal of 5 bases from V and 12 bases from J, the junction contained 2 bases not matched to a gene. The CDR3: CASSRLAGVQFF. The CDR3 region has the DNA TGTGCCAGCAGTAGACTAGCGGGGGTGCAGTTCTTC.

This sequence joins TRBV10-1 and TRBJ2-3; tentatively, D is TRBD1 (6 bases). The length of the CDR3 is 13 residues. V was cut by 5 bases and J by 2 bases, with 8 bases left in between. Germline CDR1 and CDR2: WNHNN and SYGVQD (reference sequence). DNA for the CDR3: TGCGCCAGCAGTAACAGGGTCACAGATACGCAGTATTTT. Amino acid sequence: CASSNRVTDTQYF.

This sequence joins TRBV28 and TRBJ2-2; 8 bases line up with TRBD1. V lost 5 bases and J lost 2; bases outside the gene matches: 19. The CDR3 is made up of 20 amino acids. Germline V gene sequence: CDR1 MDHEN, CDR2 SYDVKM. The chain's CDR3 is CASSVSGRAGGHPNTGELFF. CDR3 nucleotide sequence: TGTGCCAGCAGTGTATCCGGACGGGCAGGGGGCCACCCTAACACCGGGGAGCTGTTTTTT.

In its sample, this clone was seen a few times. The chain recombines TRBV6-1 with TRBJ1-5; D is unclear. The length of the CDR3 is 14 residues. Trimming stripped 5 bases from V and 1 base from J, with 9 bases between. Germline CDR1 reads MNHNS; CDR2 reads SASEGT. The CDR3 here is CASSLEASNQPQHF. The CDR3 coding sequence is TGTGCCAGCAGTCTTGAGGCCAGCAATCAGCCCCAGCATTTT.

The chain links TRBV11-2 to TRBJ2-7; possible D gene TRBD1, 5 bases. The CDR3 covers 13 residues. V was clipped by 6 bases and J by 1 base, with 10 bases between them. Germline CDR1 and CDR2: SGHAT and FQNNGV. CDR3 coding DNA: TGTGCCAGCAGTAGACAGCCTTCCTACGAGCAGTACTTC. It translates to CASSRQPSYEQYF.

The J gene is TRBJ2-1, the V gene TRBV19; tentatively, D is TRBD2 (6 bases). Deletions cut 7 bases from V and 9 bases from J, with 10 bases between. The CDR3 contains 11 residues. CDR1 is LNHDA, CDR2 SQIVND, per germline (reference sequence). In nucleotides, the CDR3 is TGTGCCAGTATGCGGGACGGTGAGCAGTTCTTC. Translating gives CASMRDGEQFF.

The chain is built from TRBV4-1 and TRBJ1-1; the match to TRBD1 covers 7 bases. The CDR3 extends over 15 amino acids. With 1 base clipped from V and 4 bases from J, the junction kept 6 bases outside the gene matches. Germline V gives CDR1 MGHRA, CDR2 YSYEKL. For the CDR3, the DNA is TGCGCCAGCAGCCAAGCGTACAGGGGTCGCACTGAAGCTTTCTTT. Amino acids: CASSQAYRGRTEAFF.

As DNA, the CDR3 is TGTGCCAGCAGCAAAAACCAGGGAGGTCACGAGCAGTACGTC. It yields the protein CASSKNQGGHEQYV. This sequence joins TRBV21-1 and TRBJ2-7; TRBD2, the D gene given by the table, was not confirmed from the DNA. TRBV21-1 is an annotated pseudogene. CDR3 length: 14 residues.

The chain combines TRBV7-8 with TRBJ2-7; D is tentatively TRBD1 or TRBD2 (5 bases each). Trimming took off 4 bases at V and 1 base at J, with 11 bases between the two ends. Germline loops: CDR1 SGHVS, CDR2 FQNEAQ. The CDR3 extends over 14 amino acids. The CDR3 loop is CASSSRGGSYEQYF. For the CDR3, the DNA is TGTGCCAGCAGCTCGCGTGGGGGATCCTACGAGCAGTACTTC.

The chain links TRBV9 to TRBJ2-3, with 8 bases aligning to TRBD2. The trim removed 3 bases at V and 0 bases at J, leaving 0 bases unmatched. There are 14 residues in the CDR3. Germline loops: CDR1 SGDLS, CDR2 YYNGEE. The CDR3 here is CASSASGSTDTQYF. The CDR3, as DNA: TGTGCCAGCAGCGCTAGCGGGAGCACAGATACGCAGTATTTT.

V and J are TRBV6-1 and TRBJ2-1, with D possibly being TRBD1 (6 bases). V was clipped by 6 bases and J by 4 bases, with 13 bases between them. Germline lookup yields CDR1 MNHNS and CDR2 SASEGT. The CDR3 is made up of 14 amino acids. CDR3 coding DNA: TGTGCCAGCAGGCTGACAGGTGCTTACAATGAGCAGTTCTTC. Encoded protein: CASRLTGAYNEQFF.

This chain uses TRBV7-9 with TRBJ2-5; D possibly corresponds to TRBD2 (6 bases). CDR1 and CDR2 from the germline V gene are SEHNR and FQNEAQ (reference sequence). The ends were cut back, 4 bases at V and 0 bases at J, with 9 bases in the middle. The CDR3 is made up of 14 amino acids. This chain's CDR3 is CASSSRDYQETQYF. CDR3 bases: TGTGCCAGCAGCTCCCGGGACTACCAAGAGACCCAGTACTTC.

V is TRBV6-6 and J is TRBJ2-2; D is undetermined. Germline loops: CDR1 MNHNY, CDR2 SVGAGI (reference sequence). This CDR3 comprises 16 residues. V was clipped by 5 bases and J by 2 bases, with 15 bases between them. CDR3 nucleotides: TGTGCCAGCAGTCAATTCCCTCCGGGTAACACCGGGGAGCTGTTTTTT. It is translated as CASSQFPPGNTGELFF.

The chain joins TRBV25-1 to TRBJ2-1, with D perhaps being TRBD1 or TRBD2 (5 bases each). The ends were cut back, 1 base at V and 4 bases at J, with 17 bases in the middle. The V gene's germline CDR1 is MGHDK and CDR2 SYGVNS. The CDR3 is made up of 17 amino acids. CDR3 coding DNA: TGTGCCAGCAGTGAATCACCCAGGGATAGCGCATACAATGAGCAGTTCTTC. It codes for CASSESPRDSAYNEQFF.

The chain joins TRBV27 to TRBJ1-1, with D uncertain. CDR1 MNHEY and CDR2 SMNVEV come from the germline V gene (reference sequence). The CDR3 runs 11 residues. With 8 bases removed from V and 8 bases from J, the gap between germline ends came to 12 bases. CDR3 nucleotide sequence: TGTGCCAGCCGAGGCGATGGGGAAGCTTTCTTT. Protein product: CASRGDGEAFF.

V is TRBV7-6 and J is TRBJ2-5; D gene unclear. The length of the CDR3 is 13 residues. Germline-derived CDR1 and CDR2 are SGHVS and FNYEAQ. The V gene lost 1 base and the J gene lost 3 bases, with 6 bases spanning the gap. This CDR3 reads CASSLGGKETQYF. The CDR3 DNA reads as TGTGCCAGCAGCTTAGGTGGGAAAGAGACCCAGTACTTC.

This chain joins TRBV25-1 and TRBJ2-2; the D gene could be TRBD1 or TRBD2 (6 bases each). Germline-derived CDR1 and CDR2 are MGHDK and SYGVNS. The CDR3 is made up of 15 amino acids. V lost 2 bases, J lost 2 bases, and 9 bases lay in between. Here the CDR3 DNA reads TGTGCCAGCAGTGAAGGAGGGACAAACACCGGGGAGCTGTTTTTT. Translated, it gives CASSEGGTNTGELFF.